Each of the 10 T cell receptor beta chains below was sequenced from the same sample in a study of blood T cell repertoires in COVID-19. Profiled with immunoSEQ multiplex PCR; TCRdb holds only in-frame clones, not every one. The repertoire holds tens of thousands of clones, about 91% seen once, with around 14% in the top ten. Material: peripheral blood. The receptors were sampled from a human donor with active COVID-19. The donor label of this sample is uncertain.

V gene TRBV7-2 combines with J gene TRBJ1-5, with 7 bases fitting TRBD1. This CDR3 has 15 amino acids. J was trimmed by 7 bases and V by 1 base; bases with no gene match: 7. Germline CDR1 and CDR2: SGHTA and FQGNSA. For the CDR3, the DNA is TGTGCCAGCAGCTTAGGGACAGGAATTGGGCAGCCCCAGCATTTT. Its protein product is CASSLGTGIGQPQHF.

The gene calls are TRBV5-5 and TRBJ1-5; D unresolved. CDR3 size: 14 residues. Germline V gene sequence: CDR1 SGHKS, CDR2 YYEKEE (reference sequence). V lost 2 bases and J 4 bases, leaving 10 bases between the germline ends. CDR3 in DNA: TGTGCCAGCAGCTTTGCTACGCGGAATCAGCCCCAGCATTTT. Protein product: CASSFATRNQPQHF.

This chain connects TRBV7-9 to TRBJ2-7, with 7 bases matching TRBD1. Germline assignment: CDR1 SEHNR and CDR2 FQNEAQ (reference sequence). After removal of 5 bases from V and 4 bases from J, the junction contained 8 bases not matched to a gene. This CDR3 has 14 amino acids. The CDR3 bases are TGTGCCAGCAGCCGACCGGGACAGCTATACGAGCAGTACTTC. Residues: CASSRPGQLYEQYF.

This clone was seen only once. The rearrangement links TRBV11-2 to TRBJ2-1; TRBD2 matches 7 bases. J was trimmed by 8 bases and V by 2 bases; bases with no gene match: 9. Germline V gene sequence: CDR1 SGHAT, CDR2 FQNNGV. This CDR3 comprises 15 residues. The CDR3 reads CASSLRLGGTDEQFF. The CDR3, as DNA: TGTGCCAGCAGCTTACGATTGGGGGGGACGGATGAGCAGTTCTTC.

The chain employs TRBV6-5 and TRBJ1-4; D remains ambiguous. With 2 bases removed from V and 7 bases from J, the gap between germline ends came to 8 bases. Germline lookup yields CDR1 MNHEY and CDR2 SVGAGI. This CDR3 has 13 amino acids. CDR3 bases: TGTGCCAGCAGTTACGATAACACTGAAAAACTGTTTTTT. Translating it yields CASSYDNTEKLFF.

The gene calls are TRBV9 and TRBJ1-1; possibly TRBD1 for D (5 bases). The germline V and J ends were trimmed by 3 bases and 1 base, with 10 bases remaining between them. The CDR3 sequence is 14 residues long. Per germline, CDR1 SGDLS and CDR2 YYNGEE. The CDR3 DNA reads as TGTGCCAGCAGCGGGGGGACTCAGAACACTGAAGCTTTCTTT. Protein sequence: CASSGGTQNTEAFF.

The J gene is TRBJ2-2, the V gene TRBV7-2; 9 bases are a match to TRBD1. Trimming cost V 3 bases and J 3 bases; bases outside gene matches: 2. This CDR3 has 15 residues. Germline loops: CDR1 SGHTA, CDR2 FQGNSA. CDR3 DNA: TGTGCCAGCAGCTTCCGGGACAGGGACACCGGGGAGCTGTTTTTT. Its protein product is CASSFRDRDTGELFF.

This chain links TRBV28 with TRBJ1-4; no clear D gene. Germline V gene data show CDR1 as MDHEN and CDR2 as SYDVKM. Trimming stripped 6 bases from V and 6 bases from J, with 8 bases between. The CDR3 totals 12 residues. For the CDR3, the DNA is TGTGCCAGCAGCCCTCCTTATGAAAAACTGTTTTTT. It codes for CASSPPYEKLFF. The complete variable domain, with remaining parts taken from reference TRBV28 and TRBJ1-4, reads DVKVTQSSRYLVKRTGEKVFLECVQDMDHENMFWYRQDPGLGLRLIYFSYDVKMKEKGDIPEGYSVSREKKERFSLILESASTNQTSMYLCASSPPYEKLFFGSGTQLSVL.

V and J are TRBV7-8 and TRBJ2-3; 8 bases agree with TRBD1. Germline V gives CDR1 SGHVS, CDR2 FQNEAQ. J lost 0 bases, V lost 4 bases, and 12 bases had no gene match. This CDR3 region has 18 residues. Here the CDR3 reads CASSSSGQGISSTDTQYF. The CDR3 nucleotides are TGTGCCAGCAGCTCCTCAGGACAGGGCATCTCTAGCACAGATACGCAGTATTTT.

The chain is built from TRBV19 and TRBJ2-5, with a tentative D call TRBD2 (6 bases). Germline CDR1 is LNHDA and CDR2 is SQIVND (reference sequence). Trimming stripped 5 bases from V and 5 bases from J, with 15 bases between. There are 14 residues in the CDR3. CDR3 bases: TGTGCCAGTAGTCGTGGGGGGACTGTGGAGACCCAGTACTTC. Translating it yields CASSRGGTVETQYF. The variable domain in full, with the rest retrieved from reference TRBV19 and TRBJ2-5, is DGGITQSPKYLFRKEGQNVTLSCEQNLNHDAMYWYRQDPGQGLRLIYYSQIVNDFQKGDIAEGYSVSREKKESFPLTVTSAQKNPTAFYLCASSRGGTVETQYFGPGTRLLVL.